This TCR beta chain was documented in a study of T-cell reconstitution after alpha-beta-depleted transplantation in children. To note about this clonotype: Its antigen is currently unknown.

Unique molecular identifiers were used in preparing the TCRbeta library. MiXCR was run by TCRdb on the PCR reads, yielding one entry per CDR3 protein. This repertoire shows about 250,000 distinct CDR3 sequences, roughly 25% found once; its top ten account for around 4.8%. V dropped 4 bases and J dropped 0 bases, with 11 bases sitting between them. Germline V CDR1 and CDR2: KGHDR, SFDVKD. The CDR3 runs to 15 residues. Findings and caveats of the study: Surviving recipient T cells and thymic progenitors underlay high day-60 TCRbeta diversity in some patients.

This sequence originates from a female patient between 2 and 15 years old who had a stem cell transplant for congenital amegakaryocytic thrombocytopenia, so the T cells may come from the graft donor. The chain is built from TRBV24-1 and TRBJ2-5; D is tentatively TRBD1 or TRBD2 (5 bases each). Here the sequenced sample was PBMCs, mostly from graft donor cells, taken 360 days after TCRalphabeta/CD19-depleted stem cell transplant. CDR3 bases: TGTGCCACCAGTGACCGGGGACCATACCAAGAGACCCAGTACTTC. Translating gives CATSDRGPYQETQYF.